These 15 T cell receptor beta chains were sequenced from one sample in a study of blood T cell repertoires in COVID-19. Only in-frame clones appear in the TCRdb table, and some are missing; sequencing was by immunoSEQ multiplex PCR. The data show a few hundred thousand clones, 80% to 90% seen once. The material sequenced was PBMCs or T cells enriched from blood (not recorded which). These receptor sequences come from a woman between 45 and 60 years old who had recovered from COVID-19.

In the case of this clone: The junction and the germline gene differ at one end; a read error may be behind it. The gene calls are TRBV7-2 and TRBJ2-2; TRBD2 matches 10 bases. Germline V lookup: CDR1 SGHTA, CDR2 FQGNSA. CDR3 length: 15 amino acids. The CDR3 DNA reads TGTGCCAGCAGCCTAGCGGGAGAACCCACCGGGGAGCTGTTTTTT. Translating it yields CASSLAGEPTGELFF.

The CDR3 DNA sequence: TGTGCCAGCAAGGTTCGGGATTCACCCCTCCACTTT. It yields the protein CASKVRDSPLHF. The rearrangement links TRBV28 to TRBJ1-6; D unclear. The CDR3 runs to 12 residues. Per germline, CDR1 MDHEN and CDR2 SYDVKM. V was clipped by 7 bases and J by 8 bases, with 9 bases between them.

V is TRBV19 and J is TRBJ1-6; 8 bases map to TRBD1. V trimming: 7 bases; J trimming: 5 bases; junction bases outside the gene matches: 10. Germline loops: CDR1 LNHDA, CDR2 SQIVND (reference sequence). The CDR3 length is 16 residues. Written as DNA, the CDR3 is TGTGCCAGTACCCAGGGGGCGCGAATAAATAATTCACCCCTCCACTTT. Translating gives CASTQGARINNSPLHF.

The chain combines TRBV28 with TRBJ1-1; TRBD1 is a possible D gene (5 bases). CDR1 is MDHEN and CDR2 is SYDVKM in the germline V gene. V was trimmed by 6 bases and J by 10 bases, leaving 18 bases between them. CDR3 length: 13 amino acids. CDR3 protein: CASRAGGSVGAFF. DNA for the CDR3: TGTGCCAGCAGGGCCGGGGGGTCGGTTGGAGCTTTCTTT.

As concerns this clone: An end of the junction does not agree with germline; a read error may underlie this. The chain is built from TRBV28 and TRBJ1-2, with D possibly matching TRBD1 (6 bases). The germline V gene has CDR1 MDHEN and CDR2 SYDVKM. CDR3 length equals 13 residues. The CDR3 region is CASSSGTNFGYTF. CDR3 sequence (DNA): TGTGCCAGCAGTTCCGGGACAAACTTTGGCTACACCTTC.

As DNA, the CDR3 is TGTGCCAGCAGTGAACCCGGGACTCGATATCAGCCCCAGCATTTT. Protein: CASSEPGTRYQPQHF. This chain connects TRBV2 to TRBJ1-5; possibly TRBD1 for D (5 bases). CDR1 and CDR2 (germline): SNHLY, FYNNEI. The CDR3 consists of 15 residues. Trimming removed 2 bases from V and 5 bases from J, with 13 bases in between.

The V call is TRBV4-1, the J call TRBJ1-1; no definite D call. With 0 bases removed from V and 7 bases from J, the gap between germline ends came to 21 bases. The CDR3 length is 17 residues. In germline, CDR1 is MGHRA, CDR2 YSYEKL. CDR3 in amino acids: CASSQDRSSTLVSEAFF. The CDR3 DNA reads TGCGCCAGCAGCCAAGATCGGTCCTCAACCCTGGTTAGTGAAGCTTTCTTT.

The chain employs TRBV12-3 or TRBV12-4 and TRBJ1-2; TRBD1 might be the D (5 bases). Trimming cost V 6 bases and J 4 bases, with 12 bases left between them. The CDR3 is made up of 13 amino acids. For the CDR3, the DNA is TGTGCCAGCAGCAGGGATATGGGCTATGGCTACACCTTC. Its protein product is CASSRDMGYGYTF.

Worth noting for this clone: At one end, the junction sequence differs from germline, possibly due to a read error. The CDR3 DNA is TGTGCTAGCAGCCCACTAGCGGGGAACACCGGGGAGCTGTTTTTT. The encoded protein is CASSPLAGNTGELFF. The chain carries TRBV7-7 and TRBJ2-2; 9 nucleotides line up with TRBD2. The CDR3 length is 15 residues. Per germline, CDR1 SSHAT and CDR2 FNYEAQ (reference sequence).

In DNA form, the CDR3 reads TGTGCCAGCAGTCTAGACAGGGGTTTCTACGAGCAGTACTTC. Its translation is CASSLDRGFYEQYF. The chain joins TRBV6-6 to TRBJ2-7, with 8 bases identical to TRBD1. J gave up 3 bases and V 5 bases, and 6 bases lay outside the gene matches. CDR1 is MNHNY and CDR2 is SVGAGI in the germline V gene (reference sequence). The CDR3 sequence is 14 residues long.

The chain has TRBV19 and TRBJ2-7; no definite D call. Trimming took off 5 bases at V and 0 bases at J, with 14 bases between the two ends. Germline V CDR1 and CDR2: LNHDA, SQIVND (reference sequence). This CDR3 is built from 15 residues. CDR3 bases: TGTGCCAGTAGTCCCTCGGAGACTGTCTCCTACGAGCAGTACTTC. Translation: CASSPSETVSYEQYF.

V gene TRBV5-6 combines with J gene TRBJ2-7; 7 bases fit TRBD1. Per the germline V gene, CDR1 is SGHDT and CDR2 is YYEEEE. This CDR3 has 12 residues. V gave up 3 bases and J gave up 6 bases; unmatched junction bases: 3. The CDR3 bases are TGTGCCAGCAGCTACGACAGGGCCGAGCAGTACTTC. Amino acid sequence: CASSYDRAEQYF.

V gene TRBV10-3 combines with J gene TRBJ2-1; TRBD2 agrees at 11 bases. CDR1 and CDR2 (germline): ENHRY, SYGVKD. CDR3 length: 14 residues. V lost 5 bases and J lost 6; bases outside the gene matches: 3. The CDR3 DNA is TGTGCCATCAGTTTAGCGGGAGGGCGCAATGAGCAGTTCTTC. Residues: CAISLAGGRNEQFF.

V and J are TRBV15 and TRBJ1-2; TRBD1 might be the D (5 bases). The CDR3 has 14 residues. V shed 3 bases and J shed 1 base, with 9 bases lying between them. The germline CDR1 and CDR2 sequences are LNHNV and YYDKDF (reference sequence). CDR3 nucleotide sequence: TGTGCCACCAGCAGGGACAAATATAACTATGGCTACACCTTC. Its translation: CATSRDKYNYGYTF.

The chain has TRBV6-5 and TRBJ2-1; D is uncertain. V was pared by 8 bases and J by 9 bases, with 8 bases between. The CDR3 is 10 amino acids. The germline V gene has CDR1 MNHEY and CDR2 SVGAGI. CDR3 region: CASWAIEQFF. The CDR3 bases are TGTGCCAGCTGGGCTATTGAGCAGTTCTTC.